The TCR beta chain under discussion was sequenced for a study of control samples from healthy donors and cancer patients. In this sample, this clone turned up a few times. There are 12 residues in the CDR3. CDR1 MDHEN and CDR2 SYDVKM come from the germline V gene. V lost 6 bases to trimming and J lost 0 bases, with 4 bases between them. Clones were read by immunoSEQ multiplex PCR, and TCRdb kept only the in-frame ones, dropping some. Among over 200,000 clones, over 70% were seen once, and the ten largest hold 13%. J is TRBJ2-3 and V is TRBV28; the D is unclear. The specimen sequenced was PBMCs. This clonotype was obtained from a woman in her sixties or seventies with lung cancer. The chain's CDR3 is CASRSSTDTQYF. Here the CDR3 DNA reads TGTGCCAGCAGGTCTAGCACAGATACGCAGTATTTT.